A single sample is the source of the 16 T cell receptor beta chains below, sequenced in a study of CD8 T cells in Susac syndrome. Reverse transcription used about 0.5 to 1 ug RNA and random hexamers. Using its own MiXCR run on the immunoSEQ multiplex PCR reads, TCRdb lists one record per CDR3 protein. Altogether approximately 160,000 distinct CDR3 sequences are present, approximately 93% being singletons, with the ten largest covering around 0.093%. The sample consisted of CD4+ T cells from PBMCs. The receptors were sampled from a human donor with multiple sclerosis.

The gene calls are TRBV5-1 and TRBJ1-1; TRBD1 agrees at 9 bases. The CDR3 loop spans 15 amino acids. V shed 3 bases and J 5 bases; nucleotides not matched to a gene: 8. Germline assignment: CDR1 SGHRS and CDR2 YFSETQ. The CDR3 sequence is CASSSGTGFFTEAFF. The CDR3 bases are TGCGCCAGCAGCTCGGGGACAGGGTTCTTTACTGAAGCTTTCTTT.

This clonotype showed up just once. This chain joins TRBV2 and TRBJ1-5; D may be TRBD1 (5 bases). This CDR3 is 13 amino acids long. Trimming pared 8 bases from V and 7 bases from J, leaving 15 bases between. Per the germline V gene, CDR1 is SNHLY and CDR2 is FYNNEI. The DNA for the CDR3 is TGTGCCAGCGCCCGGGGGGGAGGCCAGCCCCAGCATTTT. Protein product: CASARGGGQPQHF. The variable domain in full, completed from reference TRBV2 and TRBJ1-5, reads EPEVTQTPSHQVTQMGQEVILRCVPISNHLYFYWYRQILGQKVEFLVSFYNNEISEKSEIFDDQFSVERPDGSNFTLKIRSTKLEDSAMYFCASARGGGQPQHFGDGTRLSIL.

The rearrangement links TRBV15 to TRBJ2-2; TRBD2 might be the D (5 bases). V was pared by 5 bases and J by 1 base, with 8 bases between. Germline values: CDR1 LNHNV, CDR2 YYDKDF (reference sequence). This CDR3 comprises 14 residues. CDR3 region: CATSGGLNTGELFF. CDR3 nucleotide sequence: TGTGCCACCAGCGGCGGGCTGAACACCGGGGAGCTGTTTTTT.

The rearrangement uses TRBV5-1 and TRBJ1-4; D is uncertain. The CDR3 sequence is 15 residues long. Trimming stripped 0 bases from V and 5 bases from J, with 11 bases between. Germline V gives CDR1 SGHRS, CDR2 YFSETQ. The CDR3 reads CASSLVGRGNEKLFF. DNA for the CDR3: TGCGCCAGCAGCTTGGTTGGACGGGGAAATGAAAAACTGTTTTTT.

This clonotype was recorded a few times. The chain joins TRBV4-2 to TRBJ1-2; 7 nucleotides match TRBD1. This CDR3 has 17 residues. Germline assignment: CDR1 LGHNA and CDR2 YNFKEQ. V lost 0 bases, J lost 4 bases, and 11 bases stayed unmatched. The CDR3 here is CASSQDFRQGFTYGYTF. The CDR3 DNA is TGTGCCAGCAGCCAAGATTTTCGACAGGGATTTACCTATGGCTACACCTTC.

This clonotype is a singleton in its sample. V gene TRBV27 combines with J gene TRBJ1-1; D might be TRBD1 (6 bases). V dropped 8 bases and J dropped 3 bases, with 22 bases sitting between them. This CDR3 spans 16 amino acids. CDR1 and CDR2 from the germline V gene are MNHEY and SMNVEV (reference sequence). This CDR3 is CASSLAPSRGYTEAFF. The CDR3 region has the DNA TGTGCCAGCTCCCTGGCCCCCTCCAGGGGTTACACTGAAGCTTTCTTT.

This clonotype was counted once. The gene calls are TRBV10-3 and TRBJ2-3; 8 bases are shared with TRBD1. The CDR3 is 18 residues long. The V gene's germline CDR1 is ENHRY and CDR2 SYGVKD. V was clipped by 8 bases and J by 0 bases; unmatched bases: 16. This chain's CDR3 is CAIGGTGQGVSSTDTQYF. The CDR3 nucleotides are TGTGCCATCGGTGGGACAGGACAAGGAGTTTCTAGCACAGATACGCAGTATTTT.

The J gene is TRBJ2-5, the V gene TRBV9, with 7 bases aligning to TRBD1. There are 14 residues in the CDR3. CDR1 is SGDLS, CDR2 YYNGEE, per germline. V trimming: 2 bases; J trimming: 5 bases; junction bases outside the gene matches: 6. CDR3 in amino acids: CASSVQGVSETQYF. As DNA, the CDR3 is TGTGCCAGCAGCGTTCAGGGGGTGTCTGAGACCCAGTACTTC.

In this sample, this clonotype turned up once. The V call is TRBV28, the J call TRBJ2-7; the D gene could be TRBD1 or TRBD2 (6 bases each). Germline V gives CDR1 MDHEN, CDR2 SYDVKM. The CDR3 has 13 residues. CDR3 nucleotides: TGTGCTCTGGGGGGCGGTGGGTCCTACGAGCAGTACTTC. Translated, it gives CALGGGGSYEQYF.

The rearrangement uses TRBV18 and TRBJ1-1; D is undetermined. The germline V and J ends were trimmed by 2 bases and 1 base, with 11 bases remaining between them. The CDR3 is 15 residues long. Germline values: CDR1 KGHSH, CDR2 LQKENI. The CDR3 here is CASSPSKLRNTEAFF. CDR3 nucleotides: TGTGCCAGCTCACCATCAAAGTTGCGGAACACTGAAGCTTTCTTT.

In DNA form, the CDR3 reads TGCGCCAGCAGCGCCGAAACTTGGTACGAGCAGTACTTC. Translated, it gives CASSAETWYEQYF. This chain joins TRBV4-3 and TRBJ2-7, with D uncertain. Germline loops: CDR1 LGHNA, CDR2 YSLEER. Trimming left V 5 bases short and J 4 bases short, with 12 bases between. This CDR3 has 13 amino acids.

For the CDR3, the DNA is TGTGCCAGTAGTATCTCCCGCAATCAGCCCCAGCATTTT. This sequence encodes CASSISRNQPQHF. The chain uses TRBV19 and TRBJ1-5; D is unresolved. The germline V and J ends were trimmed by 3 bases and 2 bases, with 5 bases remaining between them. CDR1 LNHDA and CDR2 SQIVND come from the germline V gene (reference sequence). The CDR3 is made up of 13 amino acids.

V usage is TRBV12-3 or TRBV12-4 and J usage is TRBJ1-5; unclear D gene. The CDR3 contains 14 residues. V lost 2 bases, J lost 4 bases, and 9 bases lay in between. The chain's CDR3 is CASSLHSANQPQHF. The DNA of the CDR3 is TGTGCCAGCAGTTTACACTCAGCTAATCAGCCCCAGCATTTT.

V usage is TRBV6-5 and J usage is TRBJ1-2; D is perhaps TRBD1 (6 bases). This CDR3 spans 15 amino acids. Per the germline V gene, CDR1 is MNHEY and CDR2 is SVGAGI. V was pared by 0 bases and J by 3 bases, with 11 bases between. CDR3 sequence reads: CASSYSSGADYGYTF. CDR3 coding DNA: TGTGCCAGCAGTTACTCTTCAGGGGCGGACTATGGCTACACCTTC.

The chain carries TRBV6-5 and TRBJ1-5; D unclear. V was trimmed by 0 bases and J by 3 bases, leaving 9 bases between them. CDR1 and CDR2 (germline): MNHEY, SVGAGI. The CDR3 is 15 amino acids. The CDR3 DNA follows: TGTGCCAGCAGTTACTCGAGGCAGTACAATCAGCCCCAGCATTTT. It encodes CASSYSRQYNQPQHF.

The rearrangement links TRBV9 to TRBJ2-7; TRBD1 is a possible D gene (6 bases). This CDR3 is 15 amino acids long. Trimming pared 5 bases from V and 2 bases from J, leaving 17 bases between. In germline, CDR1 is SGDLS, CDR2 YYNGEE. CDR3 sequence (DNA): TGTGCCAGCAGTGTATCGACAGGTCGCGCCTACGAGCAGTACTTC. This translates into CASSVSTGRAYEQYF.